One and the same sample provided the 31 T cell receptor beta chains below, sequenced in a study of a mutant IDH1 vaccine in newly diagnosed glioma. The time point denotes: week 23, last vaccination. Each dose delivered 300 ug of mutant IDH1 20-mer peptide subcutaneously with imiquimod. Their antigens remain unidentified. Some clones are missing from TCRdb's copy, which holds only in-frame ones; the method was immunoSEQ multiplex PCR. The sample consists of tens of thousands of clones, 85% to 90% of them appearing once. Sequenced material: PBMCs, taken from a glioma patient whose treatment included an IDH1 peptide vaccine. These receptors were taken from a woman in her 50s with glioma.

A single count supports this clone. The chain recombines TRBV6-5 with TRBJ2-5; 10 nucleotides agree with TRBD1. This CDR3 is 14 amino acids long. Germline V gives CDR1 MNHEY, CDR2 SVGAGI. V lost 5 bases to trimming and J lost 3 bases; unmatched junction nucleotides: 3. The CDR3, as DNA: TGTGCCAGCAGTACCGGGACAGGGGAAGAGACCCAGTACTTC. Protein sequence: CASSTGTGEETQYF.

The chain links TRBV6-6 to TRBJ1-2, with D unclear. This CDR3 spans 11 amino acids. Germline-derived CDR1 and CDR2 are MNHNY and SVGAGI (reference sequence). The germline V and J ends were trimmed by 7 bases and 4 bases, with 7 bases remaining between them. The CDR3 loop is CASNRGYGYTF. The CDR3 DNA follows: TGTGCCAGCAACCGCGGCTATGGCTACACCTTC.

With regard to this clone: The junction departs from germline at one end; a sequencing error may be responsible. V usage is TRBV2 and J usage is TRBJ2-7; the D is unclear. CDR3 length: 11 amino acids. Germline V gene data show CDR1 as SNHLY and CDR2 as FYNNEI. For the CDR3, the DNA is TGTGCCAGCAGTTGGGCAGACCGTACGGACTTC. This encodes CASSWADRTDF.

The V call is TRBV21-1, the J call TRBJ2-5; the DNA was not compared with TRBD1, the D call given in the table. TRBV21-1 is a pseudogene. The CDR3 is 13 amino acids. As DNA, the CDR3 is TGTGCCAGCAGCACTAGGGGAACGGAGACCCAGTACTTC. This gives the protein CASSTRGTETQYF.

The chain links TRBV5-1 to TRBJ2-2, with D perhaps assigned TRBD1 or TRBD2 (5 bases each). From germline, CDR1 is SGHRS and CDR2 YFSETQ. The V and J ends lost 4 bases and 7 bases respectively, with 14 bases between them. CDR3 size: 14 residues. The CDR3 DNA is TGCGCCAGCAGCGATTCGAGGGGTAGCGGGGAGCTGTTTTTT. Amino acids: CASSDSRGSGELFF.

The genes are TRBV5-1 and TRBJ2-1, with TRBD2 matching over 15 bases. V dropped 5 bases and J dropped 8; count of bases not matched to a gene: 11. Germline V gene sequence: CDR1 SGHRS, CDR2 YFSETQ. The CDR3 has 17 amino acids. In nucleotides, the CDR3 is TGCGCCAGCAGGGATGGGACTAGCGGGAGGACGCAGTATGAGCAGTTCTTC. Translating gives CASRDGTSGRTQYEQFF.

This chain connects TRBV19 to TRBJ1-2; TRBD1 matches at 9 bases. V shed 5 bases and J 4 bases; nucleotides not matched to a gene: 14. Germline V lookup: CDR1 LNHDA, CDR2 SQIVND (reference sequence). The CDR3 has 17 residues. CDR3 protein: CASSDLTGGRGGYGYTF. The CDR3 DNA follows: TGTGCCAGTAGTGACCTGACAGGGGGGCGCGGTGGCTATGGCTACACCTTC.

This clone has a single count. The genes are TRBV29-1 and TRBJ2-5; a possible D gene is TRBD1 (5 bases). V lost 3 bases and J lost 6, with 11 bases in between. The CDR3 covers 12 residues. Per germline, CDR1 SQVTM and CDR2 ANQGSEA. DNA for the CDR3: TGCAGCGTTGATGGCCAGGGAAAGACCCAGTACTTC. Amino acids: CSVDGQGKTQYF.

The chain uses TRBV5-6 and TRBJ1-4; weak D call: TRBD1 (5 bases). V was clipped by 0 bases and J by 7 bases, with 13 bases between them. Germline V CDR1 and CDR2: SGHDT, YYEEEE. This CDR3 comprises 15 residues. The CDR3 DNA follows: TGTGCCAGCAGCTTGGTTTCCGGGGGGAGTGAAAAACTGTTTTTT. It specifies CASSLVSGGSEKLFF.

This chain uses TRBV19 with TRBJ1-1; possibly TRBD1 for D (5 bases). V shed 1 base and J shed 3 bases, with 9 bases lying between them. Per the germline V gene, CDR1 is LNHDA and CDR2 is SQIVND (reference sequence). The length of the CDR3 is 14 residues. CDR3 nucleotide sequence: TGTGCCAGTAGTATAGTCAAAGGGGACACTGAAGCTTTCTTT. This codes for CASSIVKGDTEAFF.

The CDR3 DNA reads as TGTGCCAGCAGCCGACTGCACTCTGGAAACACCATATATTTT. It codes for CASSRLHSGNTIYF. This chain uses TRBV7-2 with TRBJ1-3, with D unclear. The CDR3 is 14 residues long. The germline V gene encodes CDR1 SGHTA and CDR2 FQGNSA. Trimming pared 5 bases from V and 0 bases from J, leaving 8 bases between.

The chain combines TRBV28 with TRBJ1-5, with a possible D match to TRBD1 (5 bases). Germline V gene data show CDR1 as MDHEN and CDR2 as SYDVKM. Trimming pared 3 bases from V and 6 bases from J, leaving 9 bases between. This CDR3 comprises 13 residues. The CDR3 DNA sequence: TGTGCCAGCAGTTTTATGGGGCGTCAGCCCCAGCATTTT. This gives the protein CASSFMGRQPQHF. The full variable domain, its missing parts supplied by reference TRBV28 and TRBJ1-5, is DVKVTQSSRYLVKRTGEKVFLECVQDMDHENMFWYRQDPGLGLRLIYFSYDVKMKEKGDIPEGYSVSREKKERFSLILESASTNQTSMYLCASSFMGRQPQHFGDGTRLSIL.

The chain's CDR3 is CASPYTGELFF. The DNA of the CDR3 is TGTGCCAGCCCATACACCGGGGAGCTGTTTTTT. The chain employs TRBV7-9 and TRBJ2-2; no clear D gene. The CDR3 is 11 residues long. V was trimmed by 8 bases and J by 3 bases, leaving 4 bases between them. Germline assignment: CDR1 SEHNR and CDR2 FQNEAQ (reference sequence).

The chain employs TRBV6-5 and TRBJ2-5; D gene uncertain. The J call may be mistaken, given a closer DNA end match to TRBJ2-7. Germline V CDR1 and CDR2: MNHEY, SVGAGI. There are 11 residues in the CDR3. The CDR3 protein is CAVGGTYEQYF. The CDR3 DNA sequence: TGTGCCGTCGGCGGCACCTACGAGCAGTACTTC.

This chain joins TRBV7-2 and TRBJ1-2; TRBD1 is a possible D gene (6 bases). The CDR3 extends over 17 amino acids. Germline CDR1 and CDR2: SGHTA and FQGNSA. Between the trimmed V and J ends, which lost 0 bases and 0 bases, there was a span of 14 bases. The CDR3 is CASSLAAGAQANYGYTF. The CDR3 bases are TGTGCCAGCAGCTTAGCAGCAGGGGCCCAGGCTAACTATGGCTACACCTTC. Full variable domain (outside the CDR3, taken from reference TRBV7-2 and TRBJ1-2): GAGVSQSPSNKVTEKGKDVELRCDPISGHTALYWYRQSLGQGLEFLIYFQGNSAPDKSGLPSDRFSAERTGGSVSTLTIQRTQQEDSAVYLCASSLAAGAQANYGYTFGSGTRLTVV.

This clone was recorded a few times. The chain recombines TRBV10-3 with TRBJ1-1; the match to TRBD1 covers 7 bases. The germline CDR1 and CDR2 sequences are ENHRY and SYGVKD. Trimming took 4 bases from V and 1 from J; bases not matched to a gene: 0. The CDR3 is made up of 13 amino acids. The CDR3 protein is CAISGQGNTEAFF. For the CDR3, the DNA is TGTGCCATCAGTGGACAGGGGAACACTGAAGCTTTCTTT.

The J gene is TRBJ2-5, the V gene TRBV7-9; D not certain. CDR3 length: 14 amino acids. Germline V gene data show CDR1 as SEHNR and CDR2 as FQNEAQ (reference sequence). The germline V and J ends were trimmed by 4 bases and 0 bases, with 9 bases remaining between them. The CDR3 sequence: CASSSRIYQETQYF. CDR3 in DNA: TGTGCCAGCAGCTCGCGGATCTACCAAGAGACCCAGTACTTC. Full variable domain (outside the CDR3, taken from reference TRBV7-9 and TRBJ2-5): DTGVSQNPRHKITKRGQNVTFRCDPISEHNRLYWYRQTLGQGPEFLTYFQNEAQLEKSRLLSDRFSAERPKGSFSTLEIQRTEQGDSAMYLCASSSRIYQETQYFGPGTRLLVL.

The chain is built from TRBV28 and TRBJ2-3, with 8 bases fitting TRBD2. V lost 5 bases and J lost 3; bases outside the gene matches: 10. CDR1 is MDHEN, CDR2 SYDVKM, per germline. The CDR3 runs 16 residues. CDR3 amino acids: CASSPHYAGGTDTQYF. The CDR3 region has the DNA TGTGCCAGCAGTCCCCACTACGCGGGAGGAACAGATACGCAGTATTTT.

The V and J genes are TRBV6-5 and TRBJ1-4; the match to TRBD1 covers 7 bases. Germline CDR1 and CDR2: MNHEY and SVGAGI. The CDR3 length is 14 residues. Trimming took 4 bases from V and 6 from J; bases not matched to a gene: 5. The chain's CDR3 is CASSSTGSDEKLFF. The CDR3 DNA sequence: TGTGCCAGCAGTTCGACAGGGTCGGATGAAAAACTGTTTTTT.

This clone was seen a few times. The CDR3 reads CASSPSGRGYEQYF. The CDR3 DNA is TGTGCCAGCAGTCCTAGCGGGAGAGGCTACGAGCAGTACTTC. The chain combines TRBV27 with TRBJ2-7; 10 nucleotides match TRBD2. With V trimmed by 5 bases and J by 3 bases, 4 bases remained unmatched. CDR1 and CDR2 from the germline V gene are MNHEY and SMNVEV (reference sequence). The CDR3 consists of 14 residues.

V and J are TRBV7-3 and TRBJ1-1, with D uncertain. Germline V CDR1 and CDR2: SGHTA, FQGTGA. Trimming pared 5 bases from V and 3 bases from J, leaving 13 bases between. CDR3 size: 14 residues. The CDR3, as DNA: TGTGCCAGCAGCCCAGACGGCTCGTACACTGAAGCTTTCTTT. Its translation: CASSPDGSYTEAFF.

V gene TRBV6-4 combines with J gene TRBJ1-2; 11 positions agree with TRBD1. J was trimmed by 8 bases and V by 3 bases; bases with no gene match: 5. The germline V gene has CDR1 MRHNA and CDR2 SNTAGT. The CDR3 has 14 amino acids. CDR3 sequence reads: CASSERGQGGGYTF. CDR3 nucleotides: TGTGCCAGCAGTGAACGGGGACAGGGGGGCGGCTACACCTTC.

The DNA of the CDR3 is TGTGCCAGCTCACCTTCAGGGGGCGCGGCAGAGACCCAGTACTTC. It translates to CASSPSGGAAETQYF. The V call is TRBV18, the J call TRBJ2-5; 8 bases align to TRBD1. The germline CDR1 and CDR2 sequences are KGHSH and LQKENI. This CDR3 contains 15 residues. The trim removed 3 bases at V and 4 bases at J, leaving 7 bases unmatched.

The gene calls are TRBV28 and TRBJ1-1, with D unclear. Germline-derived CDR1 and CDR2 are MDHEN and SYDVKM. The CDR3 spans 13 residues. The V gene lost 6 bases and the J gene lost 2 bases, with 10 bases spanning the gap. The CDR3 here is CASSPVLNTEAFF. The CDR3 region has the DNA TGTGCCAGCAGCCCCGTCCTCAACACTGAAGCTTTCTTT.

The V gene is TRBV27, the J gene TRBJ1-5; D perhaps matches TRBD1 (5 bases). The CDR3 sequence is 14 residues long. Trimming took 3 bases from V and 5 from J, leaving 11 bases between them. The germline V gene encodes CDR1 MNHEY and CDR2 SMNVEV (reference sequence). In DNA, the CDR3 is TGTGCCAGCAGTTTCGGGGCAGGTTATCAGCCCCAGCATTTT. The encoded protein is CASSFGAGYQPQHF.

The rearrangement joins TRBV10-3 to TRBJ1-3; no clear D gene. The CDR3 has 13 residues. Germline CDR1 is ENHRY and CDR2 is SYGVKD. The V end was cut by 0 bases, the J end by 4 bases, with 4 bases between. CDR3 protein: CAISESRGNTIYF. The CDR3 nucleotides are TGTGCCATCAGTGAGTCGCGGGGAAACACCATATATTTT.

The CDR3 coding sequence is TGCGCCAGCAGCCCTTACATCCCGGGGGGCTATGGCTACACCTTC. Translated, it gives CASSPYIPGGYGYTF. The V and J genes are TRBV4-1 and TRBJ1-2; D perhaps matches TRBD1 (5 bases). CDR1 and CDR2 (germline): MGHRA, YSYEKL. There are 15 residues in the CDR3. Trimming removed 4 bases from V and 4 bases from J, with 16 bases in between.

This rearrangement joins TRBV12-1 to TRBJ2-5. TRBV12-1 is marked as a pseudogene. The CDR3 is made up of 14 amino acids. This CDR3 is CASSFAASQETQYF. CDR3 in DNA: TGTGCCAGCAGCTTTGCTGCAAGTCAAGAGACCCAGTACTTC.

This clone qualifies as medium-sized. The rearrangement joins TRBV18 to TRBJ2-7; possibly TRBD2 for D (5 bases). The germline CDR1 and CDR2 sequences are KGHSH and LQKENI. Trimming cost V 1 base and J 6 bases, with 10 bases left between them. The CDR3 spans 13 residues. The CDR3 protein is CASSPLGVGEQYF. The CDR3 DNA reads TGTGCCAGCTCACCACTCGGGGTAGGCGAGCAGTACTTC.

The rearrangement joins TRBV18 to TRBJ1-5; unclear D gene. The CDR3 consists of 15 residues. Trimming removed 3 bases at V and 5 bases at J, with 14 bases between. In germline, CDR1 is KGHSH, CDR2 LQKENI. The CDR3 loop reads CASSPSMRGDQPQHF. The CDR3 DNA is TGTGCCAGCTCACCCTCTATGCGAGGAGATCAGCCCCAGCATTTT. The whole variable domain, remainder taken from reference TRBV18 and TRBJ1-5, is NAGVMQNPRHLVRRRGQEARLRCSPMKGHSHVYWYRQLPEEGLKFMVYLQKENIIDESGMPKERFSAEFPKEGPSILRIQQVVRGDSAAYFCASSPSMRGDQPQHFGDGTRLSIL.

This chain connects TRBV9 to TRBJ2-1; D is unresolved. The CDR3 length is 13 residues. From germline, CDR1 is SGDLS and CDR2 YYNGEE. Between the trimmed V and J ends, which lost 0 bases and 3 bases, there was a span of 4 bases. Here the CDR3 reads CASSVGNYNEQFF. CDR3 coding DNA: TGTGCCAGCAGCGTAGGGAACTACAATGAGCAGTTCTTC.